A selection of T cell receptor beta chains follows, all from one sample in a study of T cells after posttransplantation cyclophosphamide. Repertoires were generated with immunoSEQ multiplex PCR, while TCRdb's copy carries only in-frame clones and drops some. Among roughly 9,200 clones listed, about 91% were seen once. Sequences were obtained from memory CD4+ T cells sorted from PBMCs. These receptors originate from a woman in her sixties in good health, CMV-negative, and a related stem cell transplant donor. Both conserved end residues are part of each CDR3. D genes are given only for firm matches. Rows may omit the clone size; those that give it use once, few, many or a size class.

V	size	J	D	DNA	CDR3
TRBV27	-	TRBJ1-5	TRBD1	TGTGCCAGCAGTGGACAGGGGGGAAATCAGCCCCAGCATTTT	CASSGQGGNQPQHF
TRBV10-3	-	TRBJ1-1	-	TGTGCCATCAGTGGGGGGGGTGGTACTGAAGCTTTCTTT	CAISGGGGTEAFF
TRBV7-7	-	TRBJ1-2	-	TGTGCTAGCAGCTTAGTTCGGAGCTCCAGAGACTATGGCTACACCTTC	CASSLVRSSRDYGYTF
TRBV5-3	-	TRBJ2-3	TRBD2	TGTGCCAGAAGCTTCGGTCGAGCTAGCGGGAGGACAGATACGCAGTATTTT	CARSFGRASGRTDTQYF
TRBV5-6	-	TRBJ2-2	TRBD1	TGTGCCAGCAGCTTCGGTTTAGGGGGCGGCACCGGGGAGCTGTTTTTT	CASSFGLGGGTGELFF
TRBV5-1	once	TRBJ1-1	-	TGCGCCAGCAGCTTGAAGCGGAACACTGAAGCTTTCTTT	CASSLKRNTEAFF
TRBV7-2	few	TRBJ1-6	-	TGTGCCAGCAGCCCCACGACAGGAAACATTTCACCCCTCCACTTT	CASSPTTGNISPLHF
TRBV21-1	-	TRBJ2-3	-	TGTGCCAGCAGCAAAGCCAGACCGGGACTAGCAACAGATACGCAGTATTTT	CASSKARPGLATDTQYF
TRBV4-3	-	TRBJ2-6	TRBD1	TGCGCCAGCAGCCAAGAGACAGGGGTAGTATCTGGGGCCAACGTCCTGACTTTC	CASSQETGVVSGANVLTF
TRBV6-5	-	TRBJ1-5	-	TGTGCCAGCACCACGGGGGATCAGCCCCAGCATTTT	CASTTGDQPQHF
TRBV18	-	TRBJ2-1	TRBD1	TGTGCCAGCTCCCCTATCACAGGGGCGAATGAGCAGTTCTTC	CASSPITGANEQFF
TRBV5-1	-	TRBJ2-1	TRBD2	TGCGCCAGCAGCTTGGTTCGGACTAGCGATGAGCAGTTCTTC	CASSLVRTSDEQFF
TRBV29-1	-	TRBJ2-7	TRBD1	TGCAGCGTCAGACCGGGACAGGGCTACGAGCAGTACTTC	CSVRPGQGYEQYF
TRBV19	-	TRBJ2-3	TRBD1	TGTGCCAGTAGCGACAGGGGCGTCACAGATACGCAGTATTTT	CASSDRGVTDTQYF
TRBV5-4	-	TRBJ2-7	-	TGTGCCAGCAGCGCCGCGCCAAGTTACGAGCAGTACTTC	CASSAAPSYEQYF
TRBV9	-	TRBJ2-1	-	TGTGCCAGCAGCGTAGGAGCTAGCGCTTACAATGAGCAGTTCTTC	CASSVGASAYNEQFF
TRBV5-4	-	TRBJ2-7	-	TGTGCCAGCAGCTTGGGCGGTTACACCTACGAGCAGTACTTC	CASSLGGYTYEQYF